Below are 19 T cell receptor beta chains sequenced from a single sample in a study of blood T cell repertoires in COVID-19. Produced via immunoSEQ multiplex PCR; TCRdb's table is partial and in-frame only. The data show 330,000 or so clones, with approximately 88% seen just once and less than 6.5% held by the top ten. The material sequenced was PBMCs or T cells enriched from blood (not recorded which). These receptors were taken from a man aged 25-45 years who had recovered from COVID-19.

The chain carries TRBV7-7 and TRBJ1-6; weak D call: TRBD1 (5 bases). CDR3 length: 17 residues. V lost 5 bases to trimming and J lost 6 bases, with 20 bases between them. Germline lookup yields CDR1 SSHAT and CDR2 FNYEAQ (reference sequence). DNA for the CDR3: TGTGCCAGCAGCCCCCAGGGCCACCGGGGGGTTAATTCACCCCTCCACTTT. This sequence encodes CASSPQGHRGVNSPLHF.

V usage is TRBV11-2 and J usage is TRBJ2-5, with D unresolved. CDR1 and CDR2 from the germline V gene are SGHAT and FQNNGV. Trimming pared 4 bases from V and 3 bases from J, leaving 12 bases between. The CDR3 is made up of 14 amino acids. CDR3 nucleotides: TGTGCCAGCAGCTCCTACGGGTCCAAAGAGACCCAGTACTTC. It specifies CASSSYGSKETQYF. The whole variable domain, filled in from reference TRBV11-2 and TRBJ2-5, reads EAGVAQSPRYKIIEKRQSVAFWCNPISGHATLYWYQQILGQGPKLLIQFQNNGVVDDSQLPKDRFSAERLKGVDSTLKIQPAKLEDSAVYLCASSSYGSKETQYFGPGTRLLVL.

V and J are TRBV24-1 and TRBJ2-7; 8 nucleotides line up with TRBD1. Germline V lookup: CDR1 KGHDR, CDR2 SFDVKD. Losses at the gene ends were 4 bases for V and 3 bases for J; bases not matched to a gene: 7. This CDR3 region has 15 residues. As DNA, the CDR3 is TGTGCCACCAGTGACGGCGGACAGGGCGACTACGAGCAGTACTTC. Translating gives CATSDGGQGDYEQYF.

The chain has TRBV5-1 and TRBJ1-2, with 7 bases fitting TRBD1. The CDR3 runs to 14 residues. Germline loops: CDR1 SGHRS, CDR2 YFSETQ. V shed 4 bases, J shed 0 bases, and the junction held 3 bases outside the gene matches. CDR3 residues: CASSTGTANYGYTF. The CDR3, as DNA: TGCGCCAGCAGCACCGGGACAGCTAACTATGGCTACACCTTC.

The table lists this clone with a count of one. The CDR3: CASSPGLTYEQYF. Written as DNA, the CDR3 is TGCGCCAGCAGCCCCGGACTGACCTACGAGCAGTACTTC. The J gene is TRBJ2-7, the V gene TRBV5-1, with D possibly matching TRBD2 (5 bases). V lost 4 bases and J lost 2, with 10 bases in between. The CDR3 sequence is 13 residues long. CDR1 and CDR2 (germline): SGHRS, YFSETQ.

The chain employs TRBV21-1 and TRBJ1-2; no DNA check was done on the table's D call, TRBD1. TRBV21-1 is recorded as a pseudogene. The CDR3 length is 10 residues. The DNA of the CDR3 is TGTGCCAGGGACAGTTATGGCTACACCTTC. Translation gives CARDSYGYTF.

This rearrangement joins TRBV10-3 to TRBJ1-1; D gene unclear. The CDR3 loop spans 12 amino acids. Trimming cost V 8 bases and J 1 base, with 8 bases left between them. The germline gives CDR1 ENHRY, CDR2 SYGVKD. The CDR3 sequence is CAIWQENTEAFF. Here the CDR3 DNA reads TGTGCCATCTGGCAGGAGAACACTGAAGCTTTCTTT.

The chain links TRBV10-3 to TRBJ2-5; TRBD2 agrees at 7 bases. The CDR3 length is 14 residues. CDR1 and CDR2 from the germline V gene are ENHRY and SYGVKD. With 6 bases clipped from V and 4 bases from J, the junction kept 8 bases outside the gene matches. The DNA for the CDR3 is TGTGCCATCAGCTTGGGGAGGGAAGGAGAGACCCAGTACTTC. This sequence encodes CAISLGREGETQYF.

The chain is built from TRBV5-5 and TRBJ1-2; D is possibly TRBD1 (5 bases). Germline CDR1 and CDR2: SGHKS and YYEKEE (reference sequence). CDR3 size: 13 residues. The ends were cut back, 0 bases at V and 2 bases at J, with 5 bases in the middle. CDR3 amino acids: CASSLEGNYGYTF. CDR3 sequence (DNA): TGTGCCAGCAGCTTGGAGGGGAACTATGGCTACACCTTC.

The chain combines TRBV19 with TRBJ2-1, with 10 bases that match TRBD1. The V segment lost 9 bases and the J segment 1 base; nucleotides outside the gene matches: 6. The germline V gene has CDR1 LNHDA and CDR2 SQIVND (reference sequence). The CDR3 totals 15 residues. The CDR3 here is CARGPGQGSYNEQFF. DNA for the CDR3: TGTGCCAGAGGGCCGGGACAGGGGTCCTACAATGAGCAGTTCTTC.

The chain joins TRBV5-4 to TRBJ2-1; 8 nucleotides match TRBD1. Trimming removed 0 bases from V and 8 bases from J; junction bases left unmatched: 4. The CDR3 contains 14 residues. CDR1 is SGHNT, CDR2 YYREEE, per germline (reference sequence). CDR3 DNA sequence: TGTGCCAGCAGCTTGGTGGCAGGGGGCTATGAGCAGTTCTTC. This sequence encodes CASSLVAGGYEQFF. Full variable domain (remainder filled in from reference TRBV5-4 and TRBJ2-1): ETGVTQSPTHLIKTRGQQVTLRCSSQSGHNTVSWYQQALGQGPQFIFQYYREEENGRGNFPPRFSGLQFPNYSSELNVNALELDDSALYLCASSLVAGGYEQFFGPGTRLTVL.

The chain uses TRBV5-5 and TRBJ1-2; 7 bases fit TRBD1. The CDR3 covers 13 residues. V dropped 4 bases and J dropped 5; count of bases not matched to a gene: 5. Germline V lookup: CDR1 SGHKS, CDR2 YYEKEE (reference sequence). The CDR3 DNA follows: TGTGCCAGCAGCACCGGGACAGATTATGGCTACACCTTC. Protein: CASSTGTDYGYTF.

CDR3 amino acids: CASSDSTDTQYF. CDR3 coding DNA: TGTGCCAGCAGTGACTCCACAGATACGCAGTATTTT. The chain joins TRBV2 to TRBJ2-3; D is unclear. Trimming left V 3 bases short and J 2 bases short, with 3 bases between. Germline CDR1 and CDR2: SNHLY and FYNNEI. The CDR3 sequence is 12 residues long.

The V and J genes are TRBV29-1 and TRBJ1-2; TRBD1 agrees at 7 bases. Germline values: CDR1 SQVTM, CDR2 ANQGSEA. There are 12 residues in the CDR3. V dropped 7 bases and J dropped 4; count of bases not matched to a gene: 6. The CDR3 loop is CSGLGTVYGYTF. Written as DNA, the CDR3 is TGCAGCGGGCTCGGGACAGTCTATGGCTACACCTTC.

This chain joins TRBV4-1 and TRBJ1-4, with a possible D match to TRBD1 (6 bases). The CDR3 contains 15 residues. In germline, CDR1 is MGHRA, CDR2 YSYEKL. Trimming pared 2 bases from V and 3 bases from J, leaving 10 bases between. The CDR3 is CASSQPTGANEKLFF. The CDR3 DNA reads as TGCGCCAGCAGCCAACCGACAGGAGCTAATGAAAAACTGTTTTTT.

This clone has only one observation. V usage is TRBV6-5 and J usage is TRBJ2-7, with 8 bases fitting TRBD1. CDR3 size: 14 residues. Germline V gene sequence: CDR1 MNHEY, CDR2 SVGAGI. J was trimmed by 3 bases and V by 6 bases; bases with no gene match: 7. CDR3 amino acids: CASSTDRVNYEQYF. DNA of the CDR3: TGTGCCAGCAGCACGGACAGGGTAAACTACGAGCAGTACTTC.

This clone was recorded a few times. The genes are TRBV5-1 and TRBJ1-2; possible D gene TRBD1, 5 bases. The CDR3 is made up of 17 amino acids. Germline V gives CDR1 SGHRS, CDR2 YFSETQ. Trimming removed 1 base from V and 3 bases from J, with 19 bases in between. CDR3: CASSLRFKGEVDYGYTF. The CDR3 DNA reads as TGCGCCAGCAGCTTGAGGTTCAAAGGGGAGGTGGACTATGGCTACACCTTC.

The chain joins TRBV30 to TRBJ2-2; tentatively, D is TRBD2 (5 bases). Germline CDR1 and CDR2: GTSNPN and SVGIG (reference sequence). This CDR3 spans 14 amino acids. V lost 4 bases and J lost 0, with 9 bases in between. The CDR3 loop is CAWTGETNTGELFF. The CDR3, as DNA: TGTGCCTGGACCGGGGAAACGAACACCGGGGAGCTGTTTTTT.

In its sample, this clone was seen once. J is TRBJ2-1 and V is TRBV10-1; 13 positions match TRBD2. Trimming removed 5 bases from V and 6 bases from J; junction bases left unmatched: 13. This CDR3 spans 18 amino acids. The germline V gene encodes CDR1 WNHNN and CDR2 SYGVQD (reference sequence). In DNA form, the CDR3 reads TGCGCCAGCAGTCACGAAGCGAGACTAGCGGGGGGCGGCAATGAGCAGTTCTTC. This gives the protein CASSHEARLAGGGNEQFF.